This T cell receptor (beta chain) was profiled in a study of shared clonotypes between healthy human individuals. CDR1 and CDR2 (germline): LNHNV, YYDKDF (reference sequence). This CDR3 comprises 15 residues. J was trimmed by 0 bases and V by 4 bases; bases with no gene match: 3. The data were produced by immunoSEQ multiplex PCR, yet TCRdb's version contains in-frame clones alone and is incomplete. The sample shows under 1,900,000 clones, 98% of them seen only once. The material sequenced was naive CD4+ T cells sorted from blood. Subset noted: CD45RA+ positively selected. This chain uses TRBV15 with TRBJ2-1; 7 bases agree with TRBD2. The receptor's source is a man aged 30 to 45 in good health. DNA for the CDR3: TGTGCCACCAGCATCTCTAGCGGCTCCTACAATGAGCAGTTCTTC. This codes for CATSISSGSYNEQFF.